The 22 T cell receptor beta chains given below trace back to one sample, sequenced in a study of cytomegalovirus exposure and HLA in healthy donors. PCR amplification relied on 60 Vbeta primers (plus 13 Jbeta primers). Clones were read by immunoSEQ multiplex PCR, and TCRdb kept only the in-frame ones, dropping some. The sample includes 110,000 or so clones, roughly 80% of them seen just once. The material sequenced was PBMCs. Source of these receptors: a female donor in good health and CMV-seronegative.

The chain has TRBV5-1 and TRBJ2-7, with D perhaps matching TRBD1 (5 bases). CDR1 is SGHRS, CDR2 YFSETQ, per germline. The CDR3 loop spans 11 amino acids. V lost 4 bases and J lost 6, with 8 bases in between. The CDR3 spells CASSKDSEQYF. In nucleotides, the CDR3 is TGCGCCAGCAGCAAAGACAGCGAGCAGTACTTC.

The chain combines TRBV7-9 with TRBJ2-7; D not certain. The CDR3 has 13 amino acids. Germline CDR1 SEHNR, CDR2 FQNEAQ (reference sequence). Trimming took 5 bases from V and 3 from J, leaving 11 bases between them. CDR3 protein: CASSLVLGYEQYF. In nucleotides, the CDR3 is TGTGCCAGCAGCCTAGTCCTAGGCTACGAGCAGTACTTC.

This chain uses TRBV4-3 with TRBJ2-3; D is undetermined. Looked up from germline, CDR1 is LGHNA and CDR2 is YSLEER. The CDR3 runs to 16 residues. V lost 1 base and J lost 6, with 17 bases in between. CDR3 bases: TGCGCCAGCAGCCAAGTTTCGGTAGCATCATACGATACGCAGTATTTT. Its translation: CASSQVSVASYDTQYF.

This rearrangement joins TRBV18 to TRBJ2-7, with 7 bases that match TRBD1. CDR1 is KGHSH and CDR2 is LQKENI in the germline V gene. V lost 3 bases, J lost 1 base, and 3 bases stayed unmatched. The CDR3 has 14 residues. The CDR3 reads CASSPRQGSYEQYF. The DNA for the CDR3 is TGTGCCAGCTCACCTAGACAGGGTTCCTACGAGCAGTACTTC.

This rearrangement joins TRBV25-1 to TRBJ1-1, with 8 bases identical to TRBD1. The CDR3 covers 17 residues. Germline V gene sequence: CDR1 MGHDK, CDR2 SYGVNS. Unmatched junction bases numbered 7, after V lost 1 base and J lost 0 bases. CDR3 loop: CASSEFSGTGVNTEAFF. As DNA, the CDR3 is TGTGCCAGCAGTGAATTCTCTGGGACAGGCGTGAACACTGAAGCTTTCTTT.

The chain uses TRBV6-1 and TRBJ1-1; TRBD1 matches 9 bases. The trim removed 5 bases at V and 5 bases at J, leaving 6 bases unmatched. Germline V lookup: CDR1 MNHNS, CDR2 SASEGT. CDR3 length equals 14 residues. CDR3 sequence: CASSTRQGDTEAFF. The CDR3 DNA follows: TGTGCCAGCAGTACCCGACAGGGGGATACTGAAGCTTTCTTT.

V usage is TRBV18 and J usage is TRBJ1-2; 10 positions agree with TRBD1. Germline loops: CDR1 KGHSH, CDR2 LQKENI. Trimming at V came to 2 bases and at J to 8 bases, leaving 14 bases not matched to a gene. This CDR3 is built from 17 residues. Written as DNA, the CDR3 is TGTGCCAGCTCACCAGATAGCCGGGACAGGGGCCTATGGGGCTACACCTTC. This translates into CASSPDSRDRGLWGYTF.

This clone was recorded a few times. The chain employs TRBV7-9 and TRBJ1-1, with D possibly TRBD1 on 5 matching bases. Deletions cut 5 bases from V and 8 bases from J, with 15 bases between. The length of the CDR3 is 13 residues. The germline gives CDR1 SEHNR, CDR2 FQNEAQ (reference sequence). CDR3 in DNA: TGTGCCAGCAGCCTCCCGGTGAAGGGGGAAGCTTTCTTT. Translating gives CASSLPVKGEAFF.

This chain links TRBV5-6 with TRBJ2-7; 9 bases are shared with TRBD1. Per germline, CDR1 SGHDT and CDR2 YYEEEE. This CDR3 has 14 residues. V shed 4 bases and J 7 bases; nucleotides not matched to a gene: 9. The CDR3 protein is CASSPGTGQGEQYF. The CDR3 DNA follows: TGTGCCAGCAGCCCCGGGACAGGGCAGGGTGAGCAGTACTTC.

The V and J genes are TRBV6-8 and TRBJ1-1; D possibly corresponds to TRBD1 (6 bases). Germline lookup yields CDR1 MNHGY and CDR2 SAAAGT. The germline V and J ends were trimmed by 6 bases and 3 bases, with 11 bases remaining between them. The CDR3 has 13 residues. The CDR3 DNA is TGTGCCAGCAGGGGACATCTAGACACTGAAGCTTTCTTT. Translating it yields CASRGHLDTEAFF.

J is TRBJ1-1 and V is TRBV30; D not resolved. This CDR3 is built from 16 residues. CDR1 and CDR2 from the germline V gene are GTSNPN and SVGIG (reference sequence). V lost 0 bases to trimming and J lost 1 base, with 15 bases between them. CDR3 in DNA: TGTGCCTGGAGTGTACTTTCGGGTGGGTCGAACACTGAAGCTTTCTTT. Its protein product is CAWSVLSGGSNTEAFF.

The genes are TRBV27 and TRBJ1-4; tentative D call: TRBD1 (6 bases). The CDR3 sequence is 13 residues long. V lost 6 bases and J 8 bases, leaving 13 bases between the germline ends. Per the germline V gene, CDR1 is MNHEY and CDR2 is SMNVEV (reference sequence). The CDR3 is CASRTGRGEKLFF. Written as DNA, the CDR3 is TGTGCCAGCAGGACAGGTCGGGGCGAAAAACTGTTTTTT.

This chain joins TRBV5-6 and TRBJ1-1; TRBD1 matches at 9 bases. The germline V gene encodes CDR1 SGHDT and CDR2 YYEEEE. The V and J ends lost 6 bases and 1 base, in that order; junction bases with no gene match: 4. This CDR3 spans 14 amino acids. CDR3 protein: CASTGQGKNTEAFF. CDR3 bases: TGTGCCAGCACCGGACAGGGGAAGAACACTGAAGCTTTCTTT.

Concerning this clone itself: This sample also contains other DNA sequences that code for the same CDR3. The chain employs TRBV4-2 and TRBJ1-2; tentative D call: TRBD1 (5 bases). CDR1 and CDR2 from the germline V gene are LGHNA and YNFKEQ. Trimming pared 3 bases from V and 1 base from J, leaving 12 bases between. The CDR3 spans 15 residues. The CDR3 DNA follows: TGTGCCAGCAGCCAGGCCGGGACTGATAACTATGGCTACACCTTC. Protein: CASSQAGTDNYGYTF.

The chain has TRBV6-6 and TRBJ1-2; D is unresolved. Germline V CDR1 and CDR2: MNHNY, SVGAGI (reference sequence). This CDR3 is built from 11 residues. The germline V and J ends were trimmed by 3 bases and 8 bases, with 7 bases remaining between them. CDR3 sequence (DNA): TGTGCCAGCAGTTATGGGGAGGGCTACACCTTC. It is translated as CASSYGEGYTF.

This clone was detected only once. The rearrangement links TRBV5-1 to TRBJ2-2, with TRBD1 identical over 10 bases. The germline CDR1 and CDR2 sequences are SGHRS and YFSETQ. The CDR3 covers 15 residues. Germline trimming cut 4 bases from V and 3 bases from J; bases unmatched to any gene: 3. The CDR3 is CASSEDRGYTGELFF. DNA of the CDR3: TGCGCCAGCAGCGAGGACAGGGGGTACACCGGGGAGCTGTTTTTT.

The chain combines TRBV6-1 with TRBJ1-5; the D gene is possibly TRBD1 (5 bases). This CDR3 is built from 15 residues. Per germline, CDR1 MNHNS and CDR2 SASEGT. The V end lost 7 bases, the J end lost 3 bases, and 16 bases lay between the germline ends. The CDR3 region is CASTPWVQDNQPQHF. As DNA, the CDR3 is TGTGCCAGCACCCCCTGGGTACAGGACAATCAGCCCCAGCATTTT.

This chain connects TRBV5-1 to TRBJ2-2; D is perhaps TRBD1 (6 bases). The germline V gene encodes CDR1 SGHRS and CDR2 YFSETQ. Trimming removed 4 bases at V and 4 bases at J, with 17 bases between. This CDR3 is 16 amino acids long. CDR3 nucleotide sequence: TGCGCCAGCAGCAGGCGCCAGGGGATCGGCACCGGGGAGCTGTTTTTT. This translates into CASSRRQGIGTGELFF.

The chain employs TRBV5-4 and TRBJ1-6; TRBD1 aligns across 7 bases. The CDR3 totals 15 residues. The V and J ends lost 0 bases and 6 bases, in that order; junction bases with no gene match: 3. In germline, CDR1 is SGHNT, CDR2 YYREEE (reference sequence). The CDR3 DNA sequence: TGTGCCAGCAGCTTGGAGGCAGGGGGTAATTCACCCCTCCACTTT. Encoded protein: CASSLEAGGNSPLHF.

The DNA of the CDR3 is TGTGCCTGGGGCGGGACAGTGGGTGAAAAACTGTTTTTT. It specifies CAWGGTVGEKLFF. This chain links TRBV30 with TRBJ1-4; 7 nucleotides align to TRBD1. Germline trimming cut 5 bases from V and 7 bases from J; bases unmatched to any gene: 7. CDR3 length: 13 amino acids. Per germline, CDR1 GTSNPN and CDR2 SVGIG (reference sequence).

This clone was seen a handful of times. The sample carries other DNA sequences with the same CDR3. The chain links TRBV5-1 to TRBJ1-1; TRBD1 is a possible D gene (6 bases). Trimming shortened V by 1 base and J by 4 bases, and 11 bases separated the two germline ends. The CDR3 has 14 residues. Germline CDR1 is SGHRS and CDR2 is YFSETQ. CDR3 in amino acids: CASSLTGFGTEAFF. The DNA of the CDR3 is TGCGCCAGCAGCTTGACAGGGTTTGGCACTGAAGCTTTCTTT.

The chain recombines TRBV7-8 with TRBJ1-6; no reliable D call. This CDR3 has 15 residues. The germline gives CDR1 SGHVS, CDR2 FQNEAQ. Trimming stripped 3 bases from V and 9 bases from J, with 15 bases between. This chain's CDR3 is CASSFSHQEGSPLHF. The CDR3 DNA reads as TGTGCCAGCAGCTTCAGTCACCAGGAGGGTTCACCCCTCCACTTT. Using reference TRBV7-8 and TRBJ1-6 for the parts outside the CDR3, the full variable domain is GAGVSQSPRYKVAKRGQDVALRCDPISGHVSLFWYQQALGQGPEFLTYFQNEAQLDKSGLPSDRFFAERPEGSVSTLKIQRTQQEDSAVYLCASSFSHQEGSPLHFGNGTRLTVT.